These T cell receptor beta chains were read from a single sample in a study of T-cell memory formation after mild COVID-19. TCRdb itself ran the 5' RACE reads through MiXCR, one entry per CDR3 protein. The profile covers 470,000 or so distinct CDR3 sequences, with roughly 20% appearing a single time and 12% taken by the ten largest. Sequences were obtained from PBMCs or a T cell subset sorted from them (not recorded which). These receptors originate from an adult woman who had mild COVID-19 (a few samples of this study predate the infection). Cell type and time point are not known. CDR3s include the opening cysteine and the closing phenylalanine or tryptophan. A D gene is named only where the DNA matches it firmly. Size tells how often a clone was seen (once, few, many) or the class of an expanded clone, and some rows leave it out.

CDR3	DNA	V	J	size	D
CASSSRVANTEAFF	TGTGCCAGCAGTTCCAGGGTCGCGAACACTGAAGCTTTCTTT	TRBV7-9	TRBJ1-1	-	-
CSAPIRLQETQYF	TGCAGTGCCCCTATCCGGTTACAAGAGACCCAGTACTTC	TRBV20-1	TRBJ2-5	few	-
CSASQGHRQPQHF	TGCAGTGCTAGTCAGGGGCATCGTCAGCCCCAGCATTTT	TRBV20-1	TRBJ1-5	-	-
CASSYSRRQPQHF	TGTGCCAGCAGTTACTCTAGGCGTCAGCCCCAGCATTTT	TRBV6-5	TRBJ1-5	-	-
CASHPGPTLLAKNIQYF	TGTGCCAGTCATCCGGGACCGACTCTTTTAGCCAAAAACATTCAGTACTTC	TRBV19	TRBJ2-4	-	-
CASRGRADTQYF	TGTGCCAGCAGGGGCAGGGCGGATACGCAGTATTTT	TRBV6-1	TRBJ2-3	many	-
CASSQGPGYYEQYF	TGTGCCAGCAGCCAAGGCCCGGGCTACTACGAGCAGTACTTC	TRBV3-1	TRBJ2-7	few	-
CASRRQATGANVLTF	TGTGCCAGCAGGCGTCAGGCTACTGGGGCCAACGTCCTGACTTTC	TRBV2	TRBJ2-6	few	-
CASTKTGTGYNEQFF	TGTGCCAGCACCAAAACCGGGACAGGATACAATGAGCAGTTCTTC	TRBV6-5	TRBJ2-1	-	TRBD1
CASSLSGLPPQHF	TGTGCCAGCAGTTTGTCCGGGTTGCCGCCCCAGCATTTT	TRBV12-3/TRBV12-4	TRBJ1-5	few	-
CASSLGDALNTEAFF	TGTGCCAGCAGCTTAGGGGACGCGTTGAACACTGAAGCTTTCTTT	TRBV11-2	TRBJ1-1	-	-
CSARRAGRGFTGTGQETQYF	TGCAGTGCTAGGAGAGCCGGTAGAGGCTTTACCGGGACAGGGCAAGAGACCCAGTACTTC	TRBV20-1	TRBJ2-5	-	TRBD1
CASSLEVGYNEQFF	TGCGCCAGCAGCTTGGAAGTCGGCTACAATGAGCAGTTCTTC	TRBV5-1	TRBJ2-1	-	-
CASSSPLRQGSSYEQYF	TGTGCCAGCAGCTCTCCATTACGACAGGGTAGTTCCTACGAGCAGTACTTC	TRBV11-3	TRBJ2-7	-	TRBD1
CAWQRDRAIFTEAFF	TGTGCCTGGCAACGGGACAGGGCGATCTTCACTGAAGCTTTCTTT	TRBV30	TRBJ1-1	few	TRBD1
CASSPAGGFSNQPQHF	TGTGCCAGCAGCCCAGCCGGGGGATTTAGCAATCAGCCCCAGCATTTT	TRBV7-9	TRBJ1-5	-	-
CASRLRGPQHF	TGTGCCAGCAGGTTACGGGGGCCCCAGCATTTT	TRBV5-8	TRBJ1-5	few	-
CSARKGGLTYEQYF	TGCAGTGCTCGGAAGGGGGGGCTTACCTACGAGCAGTACTTC	TRBV20-1	TRBJ2-7	-	-
CASSSAGLAGGPADTQYF	TGCGCCAGCAGCTCAGCCGGACTAGCGGGGGGGCCTGCAGATACGCAGTATTTT	TRBV5-1	TRBJ2-3	few	TRBD2
CASSQDRYGEAFF	TGTGCCAGCAGCCAAGACCGATACGGTGAAGCTTTCTTT	TRBV3-1	TRBJ1-1	many	-
CASSSTRNYEQYF	TGTGCCAGCAGCTCCACCCGAAACTACGAGCAGTACTTC	TRBV7-2	TRBJ2-7	-	-
CSATKIQGYQYEQYF	TGCAGTGCCACCAAAATTCAGGGCTATCAGTACGAGCAGTACTTC	TRBV20-1	TRBJ2-7	-	-
CASSFPQGGNTEAFF	TGCGCCAGCAGCTTCCCGCAGGGAGGGAACACTGAAGCTTTCTTT	TRBV5-1	TRBJ1-1	-	-
CASSYSGTVQYF	TGTGCCAGCAGTTACTCAGGCACAGTGCAGTATTTT	TRBV6-6	TRBJ2-3	-	-
CASSSGTSGRSTYEQYF	TGTGCCAGCAGCTCTGGGACTAGCGGGAGGAGTACCTACGAGCAGTACTTC	TRBV7-2	TRBJ2-7	-	TRBD2
CASSEGLAGVLSSYNEQFF	TGTGCCAGCAGTGAGGGACTAGCGGGAGTCCTGAGCTCCTACAATGAGCAGTTCTTC	TRBV6-1	TRBJ2-1	-	TRBD2
CAIWSGTGHSYEQYF	TGTGCCATCTGGTCCGGGACAGGGCACTCCTACGAGCAGTACTTC	TRBV10-3	TRBJ2-7	-	TRBD1
CASISLREQFF	TGTGCCAGCATATCTCTCCGTGAGCAGTTCTTC	TRBV6-6	TRBJ2-1	-	-
CASSLGVGARGNEQFF	TGTGCCAGCAGCTTAGGGGTGGGGGCCCGGGGGAATGAGCAGTTCTTC	TRBV7-9	TRBJ2-1	-	-
CATSREGLGEPEAFF	TGTGCCACCAGCAGAGAAGGTTTAGGGGAGCCTGAAGCTTTCTTT	TRBV15	TRBJ1-1	few	-
CASSLAGRGFSPLHF	TGTGCCAGCAGCTTAGCAGGCAGGGGCTTTTCACCCCTCCACTTT	TRBV11-2	TRBJ1-6	few	-
CASSLQPTRSSYNSPLHF	TGTGCCAGCAGTCTGCAACCTACTCGGAGCTCCTATAATTCACCCCTCCACTTT	TRBV12-3/TRBV12-4	TRBJ1-6	-	-
CAWSVLINYGYTF	TGTGCCTGGAGTGTTCTGATTAACTATGGCTACACCTTC	TRBV30	TRBJ1-2	few	-
CASSYSKGRPHF	TGTGCCAGCAGTTACTCGAAAGGGAGGCCCCATTTT	TRBV6-2/TRBV6-3	TRBJ1-5	-	-
CAISEGGGPTEAFF	TGTGCCATCAGTGAGGGGGGGGGCCCCACTGAAGCTTTCTTT	TRBV10-3	TRBJ1-1	few	-
CASSFGRSSLEQYF	TGTGCCAGCAGCTTTGGACGGTCTTCATTAGAGCAGTACTTC	TRBV5-6	TRBJ2-7	-	-
CSARTGGAYGYTF	TGCAGCGCGAGGACAGGGGGCGCCTATGGCTACACCTTC	TRBV29-1	TRBJ1-2	-	TRBD1
CSARVRREADTQYF	TGCAGTGCTAGAGTAAGGCGGGAGGCAGATACGCAGTATTTT	TRBV20-1	TRBJ2-3	few	TRBD2
CASSRTEEQYF	TGTGCCAGCAGCCGGACAGAAGAGCAGTACTTC	TRBV12-3/TRBV12-4	TRBJ2-7	few	-
CASSWGDGLSGWNEQFF	TGTGCCAGCAGCTGGGGGGACGGACTGTCAGGGTGGAATGAGCAGTTCTTC	TRBV5-6	TRBJ2-1	few	-
CASSQIDGELFF	TGCGCCAGCAGCCAGATCGACGGGGAGCTGTTTTTT	TRBV5-1	TRBJ2-2	few	-